This T cell receptor beta chain was documented in a study of siplizumab effects on memory and regulatory T cells. Trimming removed 10 bases from V and 4 bases from J, with 16 bases in between. The CDR3 is 13 amino acids. CDR1 and CDR2 from the germline V gene are LNHDA and SQIVND (reference sequence). Some 99,000 TCR templates were measured in each sample. Generated by immunoSEQ multiplex PCR, the TCRdb table keeps only in-frame clones and is missing some. Among about 120,000 clones listed, roughly 94% were seen once. The genes are TRBV19 and TRBJ1-2; TRBD1 might be the D (5 bases). This TCR was recovered from a human donor in good health. The sequenced material came from non-Treg CD4+ T cells sorted from blood. The CDR3 sequence: CATHSGLSYGYTF. The CDR3 DNA reads TGTGCCACGCACTCGGGACTCTCCTATGGCTACACCTTC.